This record covers a single T cell receptor (beta chain). Its antigen is still unknown. TCR alpha and TCR beta cDNA libraries carrying sample barcodes and UMIs came from 5'RACE with constant-segment primers. TCRdb fed the 5' RACE reads into MiXCR, producing one record per CDR3 protein. The sample shows 250,000 or so distinct CDR3 sequences, under 20% of them seen only once. This entry is derived from a study of T-cell memory formation after mild COVID-19. Study-wide findings and caveats: Memory from before infection featured some responding clones, which suggests cross-reactive memory joined.

The clonotype originates from a man aged 18 to 29 who had mild COVID-19 (a few samples of this study predate the infection). Cell type and time point are not known. The sequenced sample was PBMCs or a T cell subset sorted from them (not recorded which).

CDR3 amino acids: CASSFGSPNYGYTF. CDR3 nucleotides: TGTGCCAGCAGCTTTGGATCTCCTAACTATGGCTACACCTTC. This sequence joins TRBV7-2 and TRBJ1-2; unclear D gene. V lost 3 bases to trimming and J lost 0 bases, with 8 bases between them. CDR1 is SGHTA and CDR2 is FQGNSA in the germline V gene. The CDR3 has 14 residues. The full variable domain, its missing parts supplied by reference TRBV7-2 and TRBJ1-2, is GAGVSQSPSNKVTEKGKDVELRCDPISGHTALYWYRQSLGQGLEFLIYFQGNSAPDKSGLPSDRFSAERTGGSVSTLTIQRTQQEDSAVYLCASSFGSPNYGYTFGSGTRLTVV.